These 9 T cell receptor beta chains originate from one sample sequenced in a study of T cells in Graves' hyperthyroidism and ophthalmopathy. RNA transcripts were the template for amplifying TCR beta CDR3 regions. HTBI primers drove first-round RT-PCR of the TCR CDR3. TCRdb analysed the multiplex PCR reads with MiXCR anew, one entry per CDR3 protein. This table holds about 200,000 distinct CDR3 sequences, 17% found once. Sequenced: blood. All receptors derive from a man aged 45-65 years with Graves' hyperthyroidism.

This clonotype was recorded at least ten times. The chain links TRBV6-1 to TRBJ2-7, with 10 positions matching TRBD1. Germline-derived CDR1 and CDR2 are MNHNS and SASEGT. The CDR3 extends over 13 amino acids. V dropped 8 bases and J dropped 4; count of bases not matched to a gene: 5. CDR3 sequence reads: CASGTGDFYEQYF. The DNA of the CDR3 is TGTGCCAGCGGGACAGGGGATTTTTACGAGCAGTACTTC.

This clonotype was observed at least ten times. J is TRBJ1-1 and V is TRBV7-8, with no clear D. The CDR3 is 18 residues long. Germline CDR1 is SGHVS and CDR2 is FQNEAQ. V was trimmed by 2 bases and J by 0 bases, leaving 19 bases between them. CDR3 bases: TGTGCCAGCAGCTTAACGCGCTTTTTTCGGTACATGAACACTGAAGCTTTCTTT. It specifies CASSLTRFFRYMNTEAFF.

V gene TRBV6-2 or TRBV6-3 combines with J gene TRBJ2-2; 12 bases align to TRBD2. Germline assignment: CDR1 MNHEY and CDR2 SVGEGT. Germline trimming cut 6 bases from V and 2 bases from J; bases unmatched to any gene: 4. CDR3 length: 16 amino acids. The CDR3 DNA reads TGTGCCAGCAGACCCGGACTAGCGGGAAACACCGGGGAGCTGTTTTTT. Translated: CASRPGLAGNTGELFF.

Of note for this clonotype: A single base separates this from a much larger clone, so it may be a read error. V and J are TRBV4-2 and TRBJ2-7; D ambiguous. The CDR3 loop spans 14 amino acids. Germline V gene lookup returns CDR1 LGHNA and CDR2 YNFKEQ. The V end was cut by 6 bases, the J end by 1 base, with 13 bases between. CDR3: CASSNPEQSYEQYF. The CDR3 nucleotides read TGTGCCAGCAGTAACCCGGAACAATCCTACGAGCAGTACTTC.

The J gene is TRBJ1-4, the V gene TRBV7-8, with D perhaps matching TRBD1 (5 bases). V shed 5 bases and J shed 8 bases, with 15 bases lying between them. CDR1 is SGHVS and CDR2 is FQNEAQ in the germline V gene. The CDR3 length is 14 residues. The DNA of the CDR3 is TGTGCCAGCAGCGACGGGGGGGAGGGGGAAAAACTGTTTTTT. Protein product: CASSDGGEGEKLFF.

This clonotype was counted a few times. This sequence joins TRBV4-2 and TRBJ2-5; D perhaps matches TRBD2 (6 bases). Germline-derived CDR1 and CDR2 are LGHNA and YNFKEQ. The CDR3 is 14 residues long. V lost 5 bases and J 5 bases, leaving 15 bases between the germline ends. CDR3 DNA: TGTGCCAGCAGCGAGGGACCGGGAGAGGAGACCCAGTACTTC. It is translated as CASSEGPGEETQYF.

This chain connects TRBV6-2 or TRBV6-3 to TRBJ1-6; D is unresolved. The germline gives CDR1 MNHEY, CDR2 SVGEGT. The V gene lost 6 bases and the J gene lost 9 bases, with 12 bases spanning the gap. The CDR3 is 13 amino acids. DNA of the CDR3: TGTGCCAGCAGACCACAATCGGGTTCACCCCTCCACTTT. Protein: CASRPQSGSPLHF.

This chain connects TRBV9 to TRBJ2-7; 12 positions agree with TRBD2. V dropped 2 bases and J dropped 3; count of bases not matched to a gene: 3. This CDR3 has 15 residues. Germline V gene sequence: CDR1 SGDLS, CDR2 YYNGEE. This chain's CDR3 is CASSVRLAGVYEQYF. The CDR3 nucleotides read TGTGCCAGCAGCGTCCGACTAGCGGGGGTCTACGAGCAGTACTTC.

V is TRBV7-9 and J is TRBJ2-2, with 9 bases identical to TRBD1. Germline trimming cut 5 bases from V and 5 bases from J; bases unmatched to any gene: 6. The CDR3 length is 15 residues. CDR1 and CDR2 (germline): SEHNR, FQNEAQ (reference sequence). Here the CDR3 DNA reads TGTGCCAGCAGCCCTTCCGGGACAGGGACCGGGGAGCTGTTTTTT. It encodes CASSPSGTGTGELFF.